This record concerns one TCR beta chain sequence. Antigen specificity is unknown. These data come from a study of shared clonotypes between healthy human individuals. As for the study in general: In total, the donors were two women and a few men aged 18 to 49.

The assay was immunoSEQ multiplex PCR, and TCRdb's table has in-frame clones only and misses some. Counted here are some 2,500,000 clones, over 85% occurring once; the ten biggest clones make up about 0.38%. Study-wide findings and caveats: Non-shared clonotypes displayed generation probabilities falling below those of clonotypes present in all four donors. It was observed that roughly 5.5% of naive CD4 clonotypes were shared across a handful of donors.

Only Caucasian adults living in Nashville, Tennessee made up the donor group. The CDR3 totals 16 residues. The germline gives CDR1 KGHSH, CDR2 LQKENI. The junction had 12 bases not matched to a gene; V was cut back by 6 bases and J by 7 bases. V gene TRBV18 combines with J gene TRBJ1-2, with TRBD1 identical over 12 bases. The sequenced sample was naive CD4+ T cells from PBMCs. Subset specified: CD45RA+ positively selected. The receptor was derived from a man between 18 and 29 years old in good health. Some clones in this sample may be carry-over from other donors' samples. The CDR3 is CASSPIPGQGAFGYTF. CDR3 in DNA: TGTGCCAGCTCGCCAATCCCGGGACAGGGGGCTTTTGGCTACACCTTC.